The source of this T cell receptor beta chain is a study of CD8+ T cells in alopecia areata. This CDR3 contains 14 residues. Per germline, CDR1 GTSNPN and CDR2 SVGIG (reference sequence). V was shortened by 0 bases and J by 7 bases, with 13 bases between the two germline ends. As to this clone: Its antigen remains unknown.

RNA, once extracted, was reverse transcribed into cDNA for use as the sequencing template. Produced via immunoSEQ multiplex PCR; TCRdb's table is partial and in-frame only. The repertoire holds around 270,000 clones, with roughly 64% as singletons. Treatment in this sample: oral pan-JAK inhibitor, 5-10 mg twice daily. Alopecia areata patients provided lesional scalp punch biopsies and peripheral blood. Findings and caveats of the study: Many expanded lesional clones persisted in scalp and blood during tofacitinib. The study found tofacitinib significantly decreased scalp clonality and expanded CD8+ clones among the top 100. More clonal than normal scalp was lesional scalp, particularly alopecia totalis/universalis.

The sequence was obtained from a human donor with alopecia areata. The chain carries TRBV30 and TRBJ1-5; TRBD1 might be the D (5 bases). The sequences come from CD4+ T cells sorted from blood, collected at week 24, from a patient treated with tofacitinib. The CDR3 protein is CAWSVLGAGQPQHF. The DNA for the CDR3 is TGTGCCTGGAGTGTACTCGGGGCTGGACAGCCCCAGCATTTT.